The entry below describes one T cell receptor beta chain. The authors amplified TCR beta CDR3 regions from RNA transcripts. RT-PCR with HTBI primers came first, then second-round multiplex PCR. TCRdb reprocessed the multiplex PCR reads via MiXCR and lists one record per CDR3 protein. The sample holds hundreds of thousands of distinct CDR3 sequences, about two fifths seen once. This record comes from a study of Graves' ophthalmopathy and Graves' hyperthyroidism. Per the germline V gene, CDR1 is SQVTM and CDR2 is ANQGSEA. The CDR3 spans 13 residues. V was clipped by 5 bases and J by 1 base; unmatched bases: 4. The authors used Ficoll-Paque density gradient centrifugation to separate PBMCs. The input was approximately 10 ml of fresh peripheral blood.

The receptor's source is an adult man with Graves' ophthalmopathy. The chain uses TRBV29-1 and TRBJ2-5; 7 bases fit TRBD2. Sequenced input: peripheral blood. DNA for the CDR3: TGCAGCGTTACGACTAGCAGCCAAGAGACCCAGTACTTC. This encodes CSVTTSSQETQYF.